Following are 32 T cell receptor beta chains from one sample sequenced in a study of T cell responses to AZD1222 COVID-19 vaccine. Clones were read by immunoSEQ multiplex PCR, and TCRdb kept only the in-frame ones, dropping some. The table records tens of thousands of clones, 70% to 90% of them present only once. Sample: peripheral blood, taken 28 days after the second AZD1222 dose. These receptors were taken from an adult who received the AZD1222 COVID-19 vaccine.

The rearrangement links TRBV15 to TRBJ2-7; 8 nucleotides line up with TRBD1. The CDR3 has 19 residues. V dropped 3 bases and J dropped 2; count of bases not matched to a gene: 18. Per the germline V gene, CDR1 is LNHNV and CDR2 is YYDKDF (reference sequence). The CDR3 here is CATSRGPGTGLRRTYEQYF. In DNA form, the CDR3 reads TGTGCCACCAGCAGGGGACCCGGGACAGGCCTTCGGCGGACCTACGAGCAGTACTTC.

In regard to this clone: The same CDR3 is also encoded by other DNA sequences in this sample. The chain joins TRBV7-2 to TRBJ1-1, with no clear D. CDR1 and CDR2 (germline): SGHTA, FQGNSA. This CDR3 has 12 residues. V was cut by 1 base and J by 3 bases, with 3 bases left in between. The CDR3 sequence is CASSLGYTEAFF. Here the CDR3 DNA reads TGTGCCAGCAGCTTAGGCTACACTGAAGCTTTCTTT.

The chain has TRBV28 and TRBJ1-5, with D maybe TRBD1 (5 bases). Germline V gene lookup returns CDR1 MDHEN and CDR2 SYDVKM. The CDR3 contains 15 residues. The V gene lost 8 bases and the J gene lost 1 base, with 15 bases spanning the gap. CDR3 protein: CASGAQGVSNQPQHF. Here the CDR3 DNA reads TGTGCCAGCGGAGCCCAGGGAGTCAGCAATCAGCCCCAGCATTTT.

The DNA for the CDR3 is TGTGCCAGCAGCCAAGGGGCAGTTAATTCACCCCTCCACTTT. Its translation is CASSQGAVNSPLHF. This chain links TRBV3-1 (or the pseudogene TRBV3-2) with TRBJ1-6; D unclear. Germline values: CDR1 LGHDT, CDR2 YNNKEL (reference sequence). Trimming removed 1 base at V and 6 bases at J, with 7 bases between. This CDR3 region has 14 residues.

This clone was observed a single time. The V gene is TRBV19, the J gene TRBJ2-2; D unresolved. CDR3 length: 14 residues. V dropped 7 bases and J dropped 6 bases, with 15 bases sitting between them. The germline V gene has CDR1 LNHDA and CDR2 SQIVND (reference sequence). Written as DNA, the CDR3 is TGTGCCAGTACCCCTGCCGTGGGTTCCGGGGAGCTGTTTTTT. It codes for CASTPAVGSGELFF.

As regards this clone: An end of the junction does not agree with germline; a read error may underlie this. The chain combines TRBV7-7 with TRBJ2-5; 9 bases match TRBD2. This CDR3 has 16 residues. Germline CDR1 is SSHAT and CDR2 is FNYEAQ (reference sequence). The CDR3 is CASSLGGGADLETQYF. DNA of the CDR3: TGTGCTAGCAGCTTAGGCGGGGGGGCCGATTTGGAGACCCAGTACTTC.

CDR3 sequence: CASSEALLRETQYF. The DNA for the CDR3 is TGTGCCAGCAGTGAAGCTCTACTGCGGGAGACCCAGTACTTC. The chain uses TRBV2 and TRBJ2-5; D ambiguous. The length of the CDR3 is 14 residues. Germline loops: CDR1 SNHLY, CDR2 FYNNEI. The V end was cut by 0 bases, the J end by 5 bases, with 10 bases between.

The chain has TRBV3-1 (or the pseudogene TRBV3-2) and TRBJ1-2; weak D call: TRBD1 (6 bases). V was trimmed by 3 bases and J by 4 bases, leaving 33 bases between them. CDR1 is LGHDT, CDR2 YNNKEL, per germline (reference sequence). This CDR3 has 21 amino acids. The CDR3 loop is CASSHGSPAIGQPSGGYGYTF. The DNA for the CDR3 is TGTGCCAGCAGCCATGGTTCTCCCGCAATCGGACAGCCGAGCGGGGGCTATGGCTACACCTTC.

The rearrangement links TRBV6-5 to TRBJ2-5, with 7 bases identical to TRBD1. The CDR3 has 15 amino acids. From germline, CDR1 is MNHEY and CDR2 SVGAGI. With 4 bases clipped from V and 0 bases from J, the junction kept 5 bases outside the gene matches. The CDR3 DNA follows: TGTGCCAGCAGTTCCCTCAGGGGGTACCAAGAGACCCAGTACTTC. Encoded protein: CASSSLRGYQETQYF.

This clone was counted only a few times. V and J are TRBV6-5 and TRBJ2-7, with 10 bases matching TRBD2. CDR3 length equals 14 residues. CDR1 is MNHEY and CDR2 is SVGAGI in the germline V gene. Trimming at V came to 6 bases and at J to 2 bases, leaving 4 bases not matched to a gene. CDR3 residues: CASRRGLAAYEQYF. The CDR3 bases are TGTGCCAGCAGGCGCGGACTAGCGGCCTACGAGCAGTACTTC.

The chain uses TRBV18 and TRBJ1-3, with D possibly matching TRBD1 (5 bases). The V end was cut by 3 bases, the J end by 2 bases, with 8 bases between. The CDR3 runs 14 residues. Germline lookup yields CDR1 KGHSH and CDR2 LQKENI. The CDR3 bases are TGTGCCAGCTCACCCCAGGGAGCTGGAAACACCATATATTTT. This sequence encodes CASSPQGAGNTIYF.

The table lists this clone with a count of one. The V call is TRBV5-5, the J call TRBJ1-5; D is unclear. The V end was cut by 0 bases, the J end by 2 bases, with 9 bases between. There are 15 residues in the CDR3. CDR1 and CDR2 from the germline V gene are SGHKS and YYEKEE (reference sequence). The CDR3 coding sequence is TGTGCCAGCAGCTTGGGTGTAGGCGGCAATCAGCCCCAGCATTTT. Protein: CASSLGVGGNQPQHF.

This clone appeared once. The gene calls are TRBV27 and TRBJ1-2, with D unclear. The CDR3 covers 17 residues. Trimming stripped 5 bases from V and 4 bases from J, with 23 bases between. Germline V gene sequence: CDR1 MNHEY, CDR2 SMNVEV (reference sequence). CDR3 amino acids: CASSRLWDNSGSYGYTF. CDR3 sequence (DNA): TGTGCCAGCAGTCGACTTTGGGATAACTCGGGTAGCTATGGCTACACCTTC.

This clone has more than one count but fewer than ten. This chain connects TRBV6-5 to TRBJ1-1, with 8 bases fitting TRBD1. The junction had 11 bases not matched to a gene; V was cut back by 6 bases and J by 8 bases. CDR1 is MNHEY, CDR2 SVGAGI, per germline. The CDR3 consists of 14 residues. As DNA, the CDR3 is TGTGCCAGCAGCTATCAGGGGGCCCACAACGAAGCTTTCTTT. Its translation is CASSYQGAHNEAFF.

This chain links TRBV24-1 with TRBJ2-1; 14 bases are shared with TRBD2. V shed 5 bases, J shed 0 bases, and the junction held 5 bases outside the gene matches. The CDR3 loop spans 18 amino acids. Looked up from germline, CDR1 is KGHDR and CDR2 is SFDVKD. The CDR3 protein is CATSGGTSGGDSYNEQFF. CDR3 DNA: TGTGCCACCAGTGGTGGGACTAGCGGGGGAGACTCCTACAATGAGCAGTTCTTC.

The rearrangement links TRBV28 to TRBJ1-6; no definite D call. The germline CDR1 and CDR2 sequences are MDHEN and SYDVKM. The V end was cut by 3 bases, the J end by 14 bases, with 8 bases between. This CDR3 is 11 amino acids long. The CDR3 is CASSFEAALHF. As DNA, the CDR3 is TGTGCCAGCAGTTTCGAAGCAGCCCTCCACTTT.

CDR3 nucleotide sequence: TGTGCCAGCAGCTTGGTGGGGGACCTGAGGGAAAAACTGTTTTTT. Residues: CASSLVGDLREKLFF. The rearrangement links TRBV5-5 to TRBJ1-4; possible D gene TRBD1, 5 bases. Germline lookup yields CDR1 SGHKS and CDR2 YYEKEE (reference sequence). The CDR3 contains 15 residues. Deletions cut 0 bases from V and 8 bases from J, with 14 bases between.

The chain joins TRBV28 to TRBJ2-7; maybe TRBD2 (6 bases). Per the germline V gene, CDR1 is MDHEN and CDR2 is SYDVKM. Trimming left V 3 bases short and J 1 base short, with 13 bases between. The CDR3 has 15 amino acids. The DNA for the CDR3 is TGTGCCAGCAGTTTTTTCCGGGGGTCGTCCTACGAGCAGTACTTC. Translation: CASSFFRGSSYEQYF.

This clone was detected only a few times. The chain couples TRBV9 to TRBJ2-7; D unclear. Germline V gene data show CDR1 as SGDLS and CDR2 as YYNGEE. CDR3 length: 15 residues. V was cut by 4 bases and J by 4 bases, with 18 bases left in between. This CDR3 is CASSTYSGSQYEQYF. Written as DNA, the CDR3 is TGTGCCAGCAGCACCTATTCCGGGTCCCAATACGAGCAGTACTTC.

Relative to its sample, this clone is medium-sized (0.01 to 0.1%). The chain is built from TRBV7-2 and TRBJ2-7, with TRBD2 matching 10 bases. The CDR3 is 15 amino acids. Trimming at V came to 5 bases and at J to 5 bases, leaving 9 bases not matched to a gene. CDR1 SGHTA and CDR2 FQGNSA come from the germline V gene. As DNA, the CDR3 is TGTGCCAGCAGCCCTGGGCTAGCGGGGGCCAACGAGCAGTACTTC. It yields the protein CASSPGLAGANEQYF.

This chain connects TRBV30 to TRBJ2-4, with D perhaps being TRBD1 or TRBD2 (5 bases each). This CDR3 has 14 residues. Trimming stripped 2 bases from V and 5 bases from J, with 13 bases between. The germline gives CDR1 GTSNPN, CDR2 SVGIG (reference sequence). Here the CDR3 reads CAWSRGDGENIQYF. The CDR3 nucleotides are TGTGCCTGGAGTAGAGGGGACGGCGAAAACATTCAGTACTTC.

This chain joins TRBV4-1 and TRBJ2-1; 9 positions agree with TRBD1. This CDR3 has 17 residues. V lost 2 bases and J lost 6; bases outside the gene matches: 11. Per germline, CDR1 MGHRA and CDR2 YSYEKL. CDR3 sequence (DNA): TGCGCCAGCAGCCAAACGATCGACAGGGGGTCAGGCAATGAGCAGTTCTTC. Amino acid sequence: CASSQTIDRGSGNEQFF.

This clone was seen only a few times. The chain has TRBV6-5 and TRBJ2-7, with no clear D. V gave up 3 bases and J gave up 0 bases, with 9 bases separating them. The CDR3 is made up of 14 amino acids. The germline gives CDR1 MNHEY, CDR2 SVGAGI. The CDR3 is CASSYRLNSYEQYF. In nucleotides, the CDR3 is TGTGCCAGCAGTTATCGGCTAAACTCCTACGAGCAGTACTTC.

This rearrangement joins TRBV2 to TRBJ1-2; 10 bases fit TRBD1. The CDR3 is 15 residues long. Germline V CDR1 and CDR2: SNHLY, FYNNEI. The ends lost 3 bases at V and 5 bases at J; junction bases unmatched: 6. CDR3 DNA sequence: TGTGCCAGCAGTGAGGCCGGGACAGGGGATTATGGCTACACCTTC. This codes for CASSEAGTGDYGYTF.

The chain recombines TRBV6-5 with TRBJ2-7, with D tentatively TRBD2 (5 bases). This CDR3 is 13 amino acids long. Germline V gene lookup returns CDR1 MNHEY and CDR2 SVGAGI. Trimming left V 7 bases short and J 2 bases short, with 12 bases between. Written as DNA, the CDR3 is TGTGCCAGCAAGCCTGAGGGAACCTACGAGCAGTACTTC. This codes for CASKPEGTYEQYF.

This clone has only one observation. V and J are TRBV9 and TRBJ1-6; D gene uncertain. The V and J ends lost 0 bases and 6 bases respectively, with 7 bases between them. Germline V lookup: CDR1 SGDLS, CDR2 YYNGEE. This CDR3 is built from 14 residues. The CDR3 nucleotides read TGTGCCAGCAGCGTAGGCCAGACTAATTCACCCCTCCACTTT. It specifies CASSVGQTNSPLHF.

The V gene is TRBV6-5, the J gene TRBJ1-1, with TRBD1 matching over 7 bases. Per the germline V gene, CDR1 is MNHEY and CDR2 is SVGAGI. The CDR3 is 15 residues long. Losses at the gene ends were 6 bases for V and 4 bases for J; bases not matched to a gene: 11. CDR3 coding DNA: TGTGCCAGCAGCCCGAGACAGGGCGCGGGCACTGAAGCTTTCTTT. It is translated as CASSPRQGAGTEAFF.

The genes are TRBV28 and TRBJ1-1; weak D call: TRBD1 (5 bases). The CDR3 consists of 17 residues. The V end lost 10 bases, the J end lost 1 base, and 25 bases lay between the germline ends. Germline CDR1 and CDR2: MDHEN and SYDVKM. The CDR3 loop reads CAISTSAGWLTNTEAFF. As DNA, the CDR3 is TGTGCCATCTCTACCTCCGCAGGGTGGTTAACGAACACTGAAGCTTTCTTT.

J is TRBJ2-3 and V is TRBV5-4, with 12 positions matching TRBD2. V shed 4 bases and J 0 bases; nucleotides not matched to a gene: 9. The CDR3 loop spans 18 amino acids. Germline assignment: CDR1 SGHNT and CDR2 YYREEE (reference sequence). This CDR3 is CASSKGLAGDTSTDTQYF. Written as DNA, the CDR3 is TGTGCCAGCAGCAAGGGACTAGCGGGTGATACTAGCACAGATACGCAGTATTTT.

DNA for the CDR3: TGTGCCAGCTCACCAGGGGTTCGCGGAAACACCATATATTTT. This codes for CASSPGVRGNTIYF. The genes are TRBV18 and TRBJ1-3; no definite D call. V was cut by 2 bases and J by 4 bases, with 9 bases left in between. The CDR3 runs to 14 residues. The germline V gene has CDR1 KGHSH and CDR2 LQKENI.

The chain couples TRBV30 to TRBJ1-1; D is perhaps TRBD1 (6 bases). In germline, CDR1 is GTSNPN, CDR2 SVGIG (reference sequence). There are 13 residues in the CDR3. Trimming removed 0 bases from V and 5 bases from J, with 10 bases in between. The CDR3: CAWSVIRGTEAFF. DNA of the CDR3: TGTGCCTGGAGTGTAATAAGGGGGACTGAAGCTTTCTTT.

A note on this clone: This sample also contains other DNA sequences that code for the same CDR3. V usage is TRBV5-6 and J usage is TRBJ1-4, with D uncertain. The CDR3 runs to 14 residues. The V gene lost 1 base and the J gene lost 0 bases, with 4 bases spanning the gap. Germline V gene lookup returns CDR1 SGHDT and CDR2 YYEEEE. The chain's CDR3 is CASSLIATNEKLFF. The CDR3 DNA sequence: TGTGCCAGCAGCTTGATTGCAACTAATGAAAAACTGTTTTTT.